One and the same sample provided the 14 T cell receptor beta chains below, sequenced in a study of T-cell memory formation after mild COVID-19. TCRdb recomputed calls from the 5' RACE reads with MiXCR, one row per CDR3 protein. The data hold hundreds of thousands of distinct CDR3 sequences, with less than 25% observed a single time. Sequenced: PBMCs or a T cell subset sorted from them (not recorded which). Source of these receptors: an adult woman who had mild COVID-19 (a few samples of this study predate the infection). Cell type and time point are not known.

The chain joins TRBV2 to TRBJ2-3; 8 bases line up with TRBD1. Per germline, CDR1 SNHLY and CDR2 FYNNEI. This CDR3 has 14 amino acids. V lost 5 bases to trimming and J lost 2 bases; unmatched junction nucleotides: 3. The CDR3 bases are TGTGCCAGCAGTTGGGACAGGACCACAGATACGCAGTATTTT. It encodes CASSWDRTTDTQYF.

This clonotype was counted only a few times. This sequence joins TRBV7-9 and TRBJ1-2, with D perhaps matching TRBD1 (6 bases). The V end was cut by 5 bases, the J end by 7 bases, with 26 bases between. The germline V gene encodes CDR1 SEHNR and CDR2 FQNEAQ (reference sequence). This CDR3 has 17 residues. CDR3 nucleotides: TGTGCCAGCAGCAAAAACCCGGGGACATCTCACCTGGGTGGCTACACCTTC. Protein sequence: CASSKNPGTSHLGGYTF. Looking up the rest from reference TRBV7-9 and TRBJ1-2 gives the full variable domain: DTGVSQNPRHKITKRGQNVTFRCDPISEHNRLYWYRQTLGQGPEFLTYFQNEAQLEKSRLLSDRFSAERPKGSFSTLEIQRTEQGDSAMYLCASSKNPGTSHLGGYTFGSGTRLTVV.

A few counts support this clonotype. V and J are TRBV5-1 and TRBJ2-1, with no clear D. This CDR3 region has 11 residues. Trimming shortened V by 0 bases and J by 8 bases, and 3 bases separated the two germline ends. The germline gives CDR1 SGHRS, CDR2 YFSETQ. CDR3 nucleotide sequence: TGCGCCAGCAGCTTGGAACATGAGCAGTTCTTC. Translation: CASSLEHEQFF.

This clonotype appeared a few times. CDR3 nucleotide sequence: TGCGCCAGCAGCTTGGTGGGTAGCGGGATTGAGACCCAGTACTTC. Its protein is CASSLVGSGIETQYF. The chain carries TRBV5-1 and TRBJ2-5; TRBD2 agrees at 8 bases. V lost 0 bases and J lost 5; bases outside the gene matches: 6. The CDR3 loop spans 15 amino acids. CDR1 and CDR2 from the germline V gene are SGHRS and YFSETQ.

This sequence joins TRBV11-3 and TRBJ2-5; D possibly uses TRBD1 or TRBD2 (5 bases each). CDR1 and CDR2 (germline): SGHNT, YENEEA. This CDR3 contains 16 residues. V lost 1 base and J 5 bases, leaving 17 bases between the germline ends. This CDR3 reads CASSLGRDRRRETQYF. CDR3 nucleotide sequence: TGTGCCAGCAGCTTAGGCCGGGACCGAAGGCGGGAGACCCAGTACTTC.

This clonotype was counted at least ten times. At one of its ends the junction is not consistent with the germline gene, which may arise from a read error. The chain links TRBV4-1 to TRBJ1-4; weak D call: TRBD1 (6 bases). The CDR3 sequence is 18 residues long. Germline loops: CDR1 MGHRA, CDR2 YSYEKL. The CDR3 reads CASSRGPSGSGEGMELFF. In nucleotides, the CDR3 is TGCGCCAGCAGCCGGGGGCCGTCGGGTTCAGGGGAAGGAATGGAACTTTTTTTT.

The chain couples TRBV12-3 or TRBV12-4 to TRBJ1-3, with 8 positions matching TRBD1. Trimming took 8 bases from V and 0 from J; bases not matched to a gene: 3. This CDR3 is 14 amino acids long. CDR3 sequence: CASGDRGSGNTIYF. CDR3 nucleotides: TGTGCCAGCGGCGACAGGGGCTCTGGAAACACCATATATTTT.

The table lists this clonotype with a few counts. V and J are TRBV5-5 and TRBJ2-1; unclear D gene. The CDR3 is made up of 9 amino acids. Deletions cut 8 bases from V and 9 bases from J, with 6 bases between. The germline V gene encodes CDR1 SGHKS and CDR2 YYEKEE (reference sequence). CDR3 region: CARLAEQFF. CDR3 nucleotides: TGTGCCAGGTTAGCTGAGCAGTTCTTC.

The chain has TRBV29-1 and TRBJ1-1; the D gene is possibly TRBD1 (6 bases). Germline loops: CDR1 SQVTM, CDR2 ANQGSEA. The CDR3 extends over 13 amino acids. V was trimmed by 6 bases and J by 4 bases, leaving 15 bases between them. CDR3 loop: CSVLTGTSTEAFF. CDR3 coding DNA: TGCAGCGTGTTGACAGGCACGAGCACTGAAGCTTTCTTT.

The genes are TRBV15 and TRBJ2-3; no clear D gene. V gave up 3 bases and J gave up 0 bases, with 7 bases separating them. Germline V gene data show CDR1 as LNHNV and CDR2 as YYDKDF (reference sequence). This CDR3 comprises 14 residues. The CDR3 here is CATSSRKSTDTQYF. Here the CDR3 DNA reads TGTGCCACCAGCAGCCGGAAAAGCACAGATACGCAGTATTTT.

This clonotype has ten or more counts. The chain combines TRBV7-3 with TRBJ2-1; D may be TRBD1 (5 bases). CDR1 and CDR2 from the germline V gene are SGHTA and FQGTGA. With 5 bases removed from V and 4 bases from J, the gap between germline ends came to 9 bases. The CDR3 length is 13 residues. The CDR3: CASSATGYNEQFF. DNA for the CDR3: TGTGCCAGCAGCGCAACAGGATACAATGAGCAGTTCTTC. The variable domain in full, completed from reference TRBV7-3 and TRBJ2-1, reads GAGVSQTPSNKVTEKGKYVELRCDPISGHTALYWYRQSLGQGPEFLIYFQGTGAADDSGLPNDRFFAVRPEGSVSTLKIQRTERGDSAVYLCASSATGYNEQFFGPGTRLTVL.

This clonotype was counted only a few times. The CDR3 loop reads CASSQVTSVTSTGLYNEQFF. The DNA for the CDR3 is TGCGCCAGCAGCCAAGTTACTAGCGTCACTTCGACTGGCCTCTACAATGAGCAGTTCTTC. The chain employs TRBV4-1 and TRBJ2-1, with 7 bases matching TRBD2. With 1 base clipped from V and 3 bases from J, the junction kept 18 bases outside the gene matches. Germline V CDR1 and CDR2: MGHRA, YSYEKL. This CDR3 spans 20 amino acids.

V is TRBV5-1 and J is TRBJ1-1, with D tentatively TRBD1 (6 bases). The CDR3 sequence is 15 residues long. The V and J ends lost 0 bases and 2 bases respectively, with 11 bases between them. Germline V CDR1 and CDR2: SGHRS, YFSETQ. CDR3 loop: CASSLVRGGNTEAFF. The CDR3 region has the DNA TGCGCCAGCAGCTTGGTGAGGGGGGGCAACACTGAAGCTTTCTTT.

This clonotype was seen repeatedly, ten times or more. This chain joins TRBV5-1 and TRBJ1-5; no clear D gene. Germline assignment: CDR1 SGHRS and CDR2 YFSETQ. Trimming shortened V by 0 bases and J by 0 bases, and 10 bases separated the two germline ends. This CDR3 region has 16 residues. The CDR3 is CASSLGTVGSNQPQHF. Written as DNA, the CDR3 is TGCGCCAGCAGCTTGGGAACGGTCGGTAGCAATCAGCCCCAGCATTTT.